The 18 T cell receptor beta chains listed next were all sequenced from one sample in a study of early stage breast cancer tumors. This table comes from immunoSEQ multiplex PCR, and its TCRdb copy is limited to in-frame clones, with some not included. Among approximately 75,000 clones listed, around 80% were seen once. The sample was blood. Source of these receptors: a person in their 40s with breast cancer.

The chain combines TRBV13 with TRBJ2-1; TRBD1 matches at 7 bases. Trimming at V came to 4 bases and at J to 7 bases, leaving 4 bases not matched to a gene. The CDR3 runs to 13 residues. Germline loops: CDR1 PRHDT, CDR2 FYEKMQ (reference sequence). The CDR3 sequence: CASSYRGNNEQFF. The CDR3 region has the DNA TGTGCCAGCAGCTACAGGGGTAATAATGAGCAGTTCTTC.

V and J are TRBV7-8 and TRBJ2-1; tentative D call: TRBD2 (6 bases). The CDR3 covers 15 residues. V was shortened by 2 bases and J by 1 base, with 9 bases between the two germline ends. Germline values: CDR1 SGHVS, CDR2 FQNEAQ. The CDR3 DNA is TGTGCCAGCAGCTTACGGGACTCTTCCTACAATGAGCAGTTCTTC. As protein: CASSLRDSSYNEQFF.

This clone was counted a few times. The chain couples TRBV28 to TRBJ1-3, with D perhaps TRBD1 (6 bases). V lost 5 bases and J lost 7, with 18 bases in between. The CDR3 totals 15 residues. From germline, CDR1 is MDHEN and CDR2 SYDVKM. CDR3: CASSGGGGQRNTIYF. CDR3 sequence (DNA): TGTGCCAGCAGTGGGGGAGGGGGTCAACGGAACACCATATATTTT. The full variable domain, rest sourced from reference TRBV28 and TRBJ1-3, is DVKVTQSSRYLVKRTGEKVFLECVQDMDHENMFWYRQDPGLGLRLIYFSYDVKMKEKGDIPEGYSVSREKKERFSLILESASTNQTSMYLCASSGGGGQRNTIYFGEGSWLTVV.

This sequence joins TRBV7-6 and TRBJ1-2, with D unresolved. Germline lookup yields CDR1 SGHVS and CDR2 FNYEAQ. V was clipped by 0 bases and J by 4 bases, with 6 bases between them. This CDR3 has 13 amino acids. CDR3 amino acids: CASSLAPAYGYTF. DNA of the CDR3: TGTGCCAGCAGCTTAGCCCCCGCCTATGGCTACACCTTC.

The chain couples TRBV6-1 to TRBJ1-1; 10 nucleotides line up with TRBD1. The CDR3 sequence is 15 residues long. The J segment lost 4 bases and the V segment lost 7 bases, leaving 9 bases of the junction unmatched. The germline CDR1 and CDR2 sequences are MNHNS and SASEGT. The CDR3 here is CASKRQGARSTEAFF. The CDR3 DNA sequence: TGTGCCAGCAAGCGACAGGGGGCGCGTAGCACTGAAGCTTTCTTT.

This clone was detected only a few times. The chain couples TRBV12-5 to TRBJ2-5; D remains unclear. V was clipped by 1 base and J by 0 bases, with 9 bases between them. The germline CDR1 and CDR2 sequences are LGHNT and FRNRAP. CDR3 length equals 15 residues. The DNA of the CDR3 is TGTGCTAGTGGTTTGGAGAAAACATACCAAGAGACCCAGTACTTC. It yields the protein CASGLEKTYQETQYF.

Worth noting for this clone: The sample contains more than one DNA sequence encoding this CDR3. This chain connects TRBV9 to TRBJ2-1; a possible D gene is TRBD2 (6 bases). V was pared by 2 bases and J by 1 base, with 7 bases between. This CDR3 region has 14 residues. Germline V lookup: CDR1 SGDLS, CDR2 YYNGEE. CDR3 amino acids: CASSVGGSYNEQFF. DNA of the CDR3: TGTGCCAGCAGCGTTGGGGGGTCCTACAATGAGCAGTTCTTC.

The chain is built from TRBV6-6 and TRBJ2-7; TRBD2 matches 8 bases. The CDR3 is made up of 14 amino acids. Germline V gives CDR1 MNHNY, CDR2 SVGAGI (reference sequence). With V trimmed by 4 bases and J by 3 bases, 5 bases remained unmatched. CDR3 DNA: TGTGCCAGCAGTTGGAAGCGGGAGAGCTACGAGCAGTACTTC. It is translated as CASSWKRESYEQYF.

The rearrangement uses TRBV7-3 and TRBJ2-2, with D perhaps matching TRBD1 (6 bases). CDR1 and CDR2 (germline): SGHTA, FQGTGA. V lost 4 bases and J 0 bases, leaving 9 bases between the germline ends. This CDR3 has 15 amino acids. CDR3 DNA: TGTGCCAGCAGCTACGGACAGTCGAACACCGGGGAGCTGTTTTTT. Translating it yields CASSYGQSNTGELFF.

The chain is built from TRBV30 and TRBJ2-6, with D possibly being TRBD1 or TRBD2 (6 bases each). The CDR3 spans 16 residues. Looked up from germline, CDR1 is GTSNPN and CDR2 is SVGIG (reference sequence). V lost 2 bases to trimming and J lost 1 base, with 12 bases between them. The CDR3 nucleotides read TGTGCCTGGAGTTGGGGGGCTGATTCTGGGGCCAACGTCCTGACTTTC. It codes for CAWSWGADSGANVLTF.

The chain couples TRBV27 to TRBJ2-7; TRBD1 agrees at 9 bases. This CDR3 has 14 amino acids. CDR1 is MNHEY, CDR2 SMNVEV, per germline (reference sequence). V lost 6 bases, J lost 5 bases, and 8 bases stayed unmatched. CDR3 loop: CASRDRGTYHEQYF. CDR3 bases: TGTGCCAGCAGGGACAGGGGTACCTACCACGAGCAGTACTTC.

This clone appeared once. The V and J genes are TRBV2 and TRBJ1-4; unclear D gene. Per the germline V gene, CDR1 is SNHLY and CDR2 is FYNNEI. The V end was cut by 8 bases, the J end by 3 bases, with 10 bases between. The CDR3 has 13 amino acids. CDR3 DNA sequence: TGTGCCAGCGGACGAGTTTCTAATGAAAAACTGTTTTTT. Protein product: CASGRVSNEKLFF.

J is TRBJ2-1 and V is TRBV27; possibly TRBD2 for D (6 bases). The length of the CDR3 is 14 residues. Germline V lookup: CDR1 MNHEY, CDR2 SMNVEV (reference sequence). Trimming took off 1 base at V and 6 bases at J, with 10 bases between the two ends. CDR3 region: CASSLFGGINEQFF. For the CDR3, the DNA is TGTGCCAGCAGTTTATTCGGCGGGATCAATGAGCAGTTCTTC.

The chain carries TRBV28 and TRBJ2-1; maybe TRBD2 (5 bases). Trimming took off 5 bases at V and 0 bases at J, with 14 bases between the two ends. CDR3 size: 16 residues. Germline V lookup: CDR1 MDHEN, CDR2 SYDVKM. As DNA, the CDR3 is TGTGCCAGCAGTCCCGCTATGGCGGGCTCCTACAATGAGCAGTTCTTC. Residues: CASSPAMAGSYNEQFF.

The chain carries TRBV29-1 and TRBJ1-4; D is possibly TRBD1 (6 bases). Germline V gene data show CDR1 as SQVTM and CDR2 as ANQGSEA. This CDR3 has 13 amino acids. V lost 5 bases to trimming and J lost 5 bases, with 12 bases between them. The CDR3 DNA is TGCAGCGTTCAGGGACAATTAAATGAAAAACTGTTTTTT. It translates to CSVQGQLNEKLFF.

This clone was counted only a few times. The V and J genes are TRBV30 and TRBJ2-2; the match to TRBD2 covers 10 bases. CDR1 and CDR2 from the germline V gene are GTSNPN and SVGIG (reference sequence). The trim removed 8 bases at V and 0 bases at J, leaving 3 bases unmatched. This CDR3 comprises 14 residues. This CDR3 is CAGTSEANTGELFF. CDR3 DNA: TGTGCCGGGACTAGCGAGGCGAACACCGGGGAGCTGTTTTTT.

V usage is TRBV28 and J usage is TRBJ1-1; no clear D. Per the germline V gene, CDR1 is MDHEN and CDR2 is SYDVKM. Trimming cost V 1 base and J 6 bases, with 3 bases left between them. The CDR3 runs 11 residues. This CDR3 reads CASSLYPEAFF. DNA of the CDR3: TGTGCCAGCAGTTTATATCCTGAAGCTTTCTTT.

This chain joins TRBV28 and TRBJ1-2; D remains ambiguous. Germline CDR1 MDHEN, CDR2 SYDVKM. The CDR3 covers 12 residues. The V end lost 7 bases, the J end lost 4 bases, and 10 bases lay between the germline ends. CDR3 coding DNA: TGTGCCAGCACGCTGGACGGCTATGGCTACACCTTC. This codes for CASTLDGYGYTF.